This is a list of T cell receptor beta chains from one sample in a study of CD8+ T cells in alopecia areata. This table comes from immunoSEQ multiplex PCR, and its TCRdb copy is limited to in-frame clones, with some not included. The table lists under 130,000 clones, around three fifths of them singletons, with roughly 8.8% in the top ten. Sequencing used CD4+ T cells sorted from blood. The receptors come from a human donor in good health. Both conserved end residues are part of each CDR3. The order of the fields is D gene, J gene, clone size, V gene, CDR3 DNA, CDR3 protein. The D gene is left open where the match is weak. Size values are once, few and many counts, or a class for expanded clones, and some rows have none.

. | TRBJ1-4 | few | TRBV19 | TGTGCCAGTAGAGCGGAACATGAAAAACTGTTTTTT | CASRAEHEKLFF
. | TRBJ1-5 | . | TRBV30 | TGTGCCTGGAGTGTAACGGGTGATCAGCCCCAGCATTTT | CAWSVTGDQPQHF
. | TRBJ1-6 | . | TRBV2 | TGTGCCAGCAGTGACCCCGCGACAGGACCTAATTCACCCCTCCACTTT | CASSDPATGPNSPLHF
TRBD1 | TRBJ2-7 | once | TRBV29-1 | TGCAGCGTTACCGGGACAGGGAGCTCCTACGAGCAGTACTTC | CSVTGTGSSYEQYF
TRBD2 | TRBJ2-1 | few | TRBV2 | TGTGCCAGCAGTGATCCCCAGCGGGGCGCCTACAATGAGCAGTTCTTC | CASSDPQRGAYNEQFF
. | TRBJ1-1 | . | TRBV30 | TGTGCCTGGGTCCTTCCGGGGGGAGCTTTCTTT | CAWVLPGGAFF
TRBD2 | TRBJ2-7 | . | TRBV7-2 | TGTGCCAGCAGCTTAGACGGAGCGGGGTCGGCCTACGAGCAGTACTTC | CASSLDGAGSAYEQYF
TRBD1 | TRBJ1-6 | few | TRBV6-6 | TGTGCCAGCAGTATGGACAGGGCCAATTCACCCCTCCACTTT | CASSMDRANSPLHF
. | TRBJ2-2 | . | TRBV4-3 | TGCGCCAGCAGCCAAGTTCTTACAGCCTCGAACACCGGGGAGCTGTTTTTT | CASSQVLTASNTGELFF
. | TRBJ2-5 | . | TRBV6-5 | TGTGCCAGCAGTTACTCGGTGGGACGACAAGGAGAGACCCAGTACTTC | CASSYSVGRQGETQYF
. | TRBJ1-5 | . | TRBV9 | TGTGCCAGCAGCGTAGCTCCGGGTATGGAGCAGCCCCAGCATTTT | CASSVAPGMEQPQHF
. | TRBJ2-6 | . | TRBV18 | TGTGCCAGCTCACGTATCAGGGCCAACGTCCTGACTTTC | CASSRIRANVLTF
TRBD1 | TRBJ2-1 | . | TRBV5-6 | TGTGCCAGCAGCTCGGGACAGGGCAATGAGCAGTTCTTC | CASSSGQGNEQFF
. | TRBJ1-2 | . | TRBV18 | TGTGCCAGCTCACCACCGAACGAGCACTATGGCTACACCTTC | CASSPPNEHYGYTF
TRBD1 | TRBJ1-2 | . | TRBV29-1 | TGCAGCGTGGGGTTCGGCCAGGGGGCTAGTGGCTACACCTTC | CSVGFGQGASGYTF
. | TRBJ2-3 | . | TRBV7-9 | TGTGCCAGCAGCATACCTAGCACAGATACGCAGTATTTT | CASSIPSTDTQYF
. | TRBJ2-3 | . | TRBV29-1 | TGCAGCGTTGAAAGGGGGGCCCTAGATACGCAGTATTTT | CSVERGALDTQYF
TRBD2 | TRBJ2-3 | . | TRBV2 | TGTGCCAGCAGCCAATCTAGCGGAGTTAACACAGATACGCAGTATTTT | CASSQSSGVNTDTQYF
TRBD2 | TRBJ2-5 | . | TRBV29-1 | TGCAGCGTCCTTGACCTAGCGGTTACACAAGAGACCCAGTACTTC | CSVLDLAVTQETQYF
. | TRBJ1-2 | . | TRBV30 | TGTGCCTGGAGTAAAGAAGCTAACTATGGCTACACCTTC | CAWSKEANYGYTF
TRBD2 | TRBJ2-5 | . | TRBV29-1 | TGCAGCGTTCTGAAGACTAGCGGGCAGTACTTC | CSVLKTSGQYF
. | TRBJ2-7 | . | TRBV7-2 | TGTGCCAGCAGCGGGGGCCGAGGCGAGCAGTACTTC | CASSGGRGEQYF
. | TRBJ2-6 | . | TRBV7-3 | TGTGCCAGCAGCCGCTCTGGGGCCAACGTCCTGACTTTC | CASSRSGANVLTF
TRBD2 | TRBJ2-7 | many | TRBV11-2 | TGTGCCAGCAGCTTAGAGGGCGGGGGTGAGCAGTACTTC | CASSLEGGGEQYF
. | TRBJ1-1 | . | TRBV29-1 | TGCAGCGCAGGGGACTGGGGGAACACTGAAGCTTTCTTT | CSAGDWGNTEAFF
TRBD2 | TRBJ2-1 | . | TRBV7-2 | TGTGCCAGCAGCTTAGCGCCTGGGACTAGCGGGGAGCAGTTCTTC | CASSLAPGTSGEQFF
TRBD1 | TRBJ2-7 | . | TRBV29-1 | TGCAGCGTTGAGAGGGTACAGGGGGGCGAGCAGTACTTC | CSVERVQGGEQYF
. | TRBJ2-2 | . | TRBV5-4 | TGTGCCAGCAGCTTGGTGTCAGGGAACACCGGGGAGCTGTTTTTT | CASSLVSGNTGELFF
. | TRBJ1-1 | . | TRBV29-1 | TGCAGCGTGGGGGACACCAGCGAAGCTTTCTTT | CSVGDTSEAFF